This T cell receptor beta chain was profiled in a study of blood T cell repertoires in COVID-19. As for the study in general: Specimens from acute and convalescent COVID-19 originated in the United States, Italy and Spain. Sources were T cells, B-cell-depleted T cells, or PBMCs; the material itself was cDNA or gDNA.

In the original analysis: The authors estimated nucleated cell counts from reference gene primer amplification. Assay: immunoSEQ multiplex PCR; the TCRdb copy retains only in-frame clones and omits some. V and J calls and clone size are given by that table; D and trimming were obtained from the DNA. The sample holds around 90,000 clones; roughly four fifths are singletons and the top ten take 13%. The V segment lost 4 bases and the J segment 5 bases; nucleotides outside the gene matches: 5. The CDR3 extends over 15 amino acids. The V gene's germline CDR1 is SGHDT and CDR2 YYEEEE. Sequences were obtained from peripheral blood. J is TRBJ2-3 and V is TRBV5-6; 12 bases are shared with TRBD1. The sequence was collected from a human donor in a cohort sampled during active COVID-19. The CDR3, as DNA: TGTGCCAGCAGCCCCCGGGACAGGGGGCTAGATACGCAGTATTTT. Its translation is CASSPRDRGLDTQYF.